This T cell receptor (beta chain) originates from a study of T-cell reconstitution after alpha-beta-depleted transplantation in children. Using unique molecular identifiers, the investigators prepared the TCRbeta library. TCRdb passed the PCR reads through MiXCR, listing each CDR3 protein once. Among roughly 500,000 distinct CDR3 sequences listed, approximately 30% were seen once. The CDR3 has 17 amino acids. Germline V gives CDR1 SGDLS, CDR2 YYNGEE. Trimming removed 2 bases from V and 5 bases from J; junction bases left unmatched: 9. This sequence originates from a human donor who donated a stem cell graft to a child with aplastic anemia. The V and J genes are TRBV9 and TRBJ2-3; the match to TRBD1 covers 12 bases. Sequences were derived from PBMCs from the stem cell graft donor, sampled from the stem cell graft. This CDR3 reads CASSVQSRDRGRDTQYF. The DNA for the CDR3 is TGTGCCAGCAGCGTTCAGAGCCGGGACAGGGGGCGAGATACGCAGTATTTT.